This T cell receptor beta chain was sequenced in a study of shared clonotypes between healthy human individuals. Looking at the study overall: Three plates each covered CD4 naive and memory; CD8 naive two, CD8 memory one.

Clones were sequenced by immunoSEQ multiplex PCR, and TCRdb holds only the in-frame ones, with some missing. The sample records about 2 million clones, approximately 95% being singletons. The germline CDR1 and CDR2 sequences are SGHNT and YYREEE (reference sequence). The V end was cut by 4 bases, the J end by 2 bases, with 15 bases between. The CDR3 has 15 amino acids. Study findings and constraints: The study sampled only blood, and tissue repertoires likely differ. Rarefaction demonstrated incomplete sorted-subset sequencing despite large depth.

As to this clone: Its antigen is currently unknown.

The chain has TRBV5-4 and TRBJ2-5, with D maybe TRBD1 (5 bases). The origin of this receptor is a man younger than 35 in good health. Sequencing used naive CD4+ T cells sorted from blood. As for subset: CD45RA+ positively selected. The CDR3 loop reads CASSLRQNRQETQYF. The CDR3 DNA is TGTGCCAGCAGCCTTCGACAGAACAGACAAGAGACCCAGTACTTC.